This record concerns one T cell receptor beta chain sequence. Its antigen has not been determined. No base quality information exists; no much larger clone differs at one position. This entry comes from a study of T cells in Graves' hyperthyroidism and ophthalmopathy (dated by TCRdb to between 2018 and 2020). For context, the study as a whole: Peripheral blood samples were taken at the time of initial diagnosis, prior to any treatment. TCR V-J signatures able to tell the groups apart were searched for in a discovery cohort of approximately 95 patients, of whom around 43 had Graves' ophthalmopathy and roughly 58 had stable Graves' hyperthyroidism. Prospective prediction of ophthalmopathy was tested in an independent validation cohort consisting of fewer than 20 hyperthyroidism patients and 17 patients who later progressed to ophthalmopathy. The roughly 90 discovery patients were divided at random into training and test sets in a 7:3 ratio. In about 6 Graves' hyperthyroidism patients, the study also compared T-cell repertoires from thyroid tissue with T-cell repertoires from blood. After sampling, hyperthyroidism patients received methimazole starting at 30 mg daily, and ophthalmopathy patients received high-dose intravenous methylprednisolone. The paper describes TCR Vbeta CDR3 sequencing of some 130 peripheral blood samples, made up of approximately 40 ophthalmopathy patients, more than 70 hyperthyroidism patients and roughly 17 progressor patients.

Graves' hyperthyroidism was defined as stable when no progression to ophthalmopathy occurred over 18 months of follow-up. Hyperthyroidism patients were newly diagnosed, with disease duration under 2 months, and aged 18 to 65 years. Any patient with an uncontrolled infection, another autoimmune disease, pregnancy or lactation was excluded. Diagnoses relied on clinical symptoms, serum thyroxine and TRAb, thyroid ultrasound and orbital computed tomography. PBMCs were separated from roughly 10 ml of fresh peripheral blood using Ficoll-Paque density gradient centrifugation. Trizol reagent was used to extract total RNA, and RNA quality was then checked on an Agilent 2100 Bioanalyzer. The CDR3 runs 16 residues from the cysteine to the phenylalanine. The DNA shown is the 48-base CDR3, in frame from base 1. In the germline V gene (reference sequence), CDR1 corresponds to SGHAT and CDR2 to FQDESV. Trimming takes 4 bases from V and 0 bases from J, and the germline ends sit 12 bases apart.

TCR beta CDR3 regions were amplified from RNA transcripts. The TCR CDR3 was subjected to a first round of RT-PCR using the HTBI primer set and the Qiagen OneStep RT-PCR kit. Libraries were constructed in a second round of multiplex PCR, after which size selection and purification were carried out. Sequencing of the libraries was done on an Illumina HiSeq2000 using paired-end 100 bp reads. The original pipeline was this. Raw data were processed with SOAPnuke, discarding reads with adapters, uncalled bases, mean Phred below 15, or no exact constant-primer or identifier match. High-quality paired reads were merged with COPE v1.2.5, and unique nucleotide sequences were defined as clonotypes. MiTCR v1.1 was used to align the clonotypes against IMGT TRBV, TRBD and TRBJ reference segments. The analysis was restricted to V-J combinations with a frequency above 0.0001, which together covered approximately 99% of the repertoires. A TCS score was defined as the ratio of F50 (clonal expansion) to E x V (chaos), with BLOSUM62-based TCRdist applied between CDR3 peptides within each V-J. Welch's t-statistics and random forest reduced around 520 V-J features to 13, which were used in a naive Bayes classifier (R e1071). TCRdb took the public reads, trimmed them with fastp at Q25, ran MiXCR for clone calling and kept in-frame beta chains. Every distinct CDR3 protein forms one entry, paired with its most common genes and DNA. TCRdb, not the authors, supplied the V and J calls. A total of 300,000 to 450,000 distinct CDR3 sequences appear in this sample, approximately 25% of them only once. In total, the top ten clones hold about 70% of the sample.

General conclusions and limits of the study: Most expanded thyroid clonotypes (frequency above 0.001) were also detected in blood, a finding suggesting that blood repertoires may reflect thyroid immune responses. In validation, the model predicted progression to ophthalmopathy a median of 6.5 months before onset, with roughly 68% sensitivity and roughly 79% specificity. Sample size was not statistically predetermined, and investigators were not blinded to group allocation. A model built on a 13 V-J signature distinguished ophthalmopathy from stable hyperthyroidism, reaching about 88% sensitivity and about 81% specificity in cross-validation and 80%/75% in testing.

The chain employs TRBV11-1 and TRBJ2-2; no D gene call is confident. The receptor's source is a man between 45 and 60 years old with Graves' hyperthyroidism. Sequenced: blood. The CDR3 region has the sequence CASSYTVPSNTGELFF. DNA sequence: TGTGCCAGCAGCTATACGGTCCCATCGAACACCGGGGAGCTGTTTTTT.